The clone carrying this T cell receptor beta chain appeared many times. The antigen remains unidentified. The data belong to a study of T cells in Graves' hyperthyroidism and ophthalmopathy. About the study: At initial diagnosis, before any treatment had begun, peripheral blood was obtained. Findings and caveats of the study: In validation, the model predicted ophthalmopathy. These predictions came a median roughly seven months before onset.

Hyperthyroidism patients were newly diagnosed, had disease duration under 2 months, and were aged 18 to 65 years. On the basis of clinical symptoms, serum thyroxine and TRAb, thyroid ultrasound and orbital computed tomography, diagnoses were made. Amplification targeted TCR beta CDR3 regions from RNA transcripts. Carried out on the TCR CDR3, a first-round RT-PCR used the HTBI primer set. One entry per CDR3 protein, called by TCRdb with MiXCR from the multiplex PCR reads. The data show 350,000 to 400,000 distinct CDR3 sequences, 15% to 20% seen once. Sequencing was done on a sample of blood. The receptor comes from a woman younger than 35 with Graves' hyperthyroidism.

The CDR3, as DNA: TGTGCCAGCAGCCGGACAGCGATAAACACTGAAGCTTTCTTT. As protein: CASSRTAINTEAFF. The rearrangement links TRBV5-8 to TRBJ1-1; the D gene is possibly TRBD1 (6 bases). The CDR3 extends over 14 amino acids. Germline assignment: CDR1 SGHTS and CDR2 YDEGEE. The ends were cut back, 4 bases at V and 2 bases at J, with 12 bases in the middle.